Sequencing of this T cell receptor beta chain was carried out in a study of cytomegalovirus exposure and HLA in healthy donors. As for the study in general: Genetic ancestry analysis placed about 76% of the 398 donors that were genotyped in the Caucasian-associated cluster.

In the case of this clone: Its antigen is unknown.

From germline, CDR1 is SEHNR and CDR2 FQNEAQ (reference sequence). Trimming took off 2 bases at V and 3 bases at J, with 11 bases between the two ends. The CDR3 consists of 15 residues. With 60 Vbeta and 13 Jbeta primers, the PCR was carried out. TCRdb keeps only in-frame clones here, not all; method: immunoSEQ multiplex PCR. The table lists about 160,000 clones, roughly 76% of them singletons. Study-level findings and limits: Sequence variants that were highly shared formed a cluster that was likely a sequencing artifact.

Sequencing was done on a sample of PBMCs. The clonotype was recovered from a woman in her fifties or sixties in good health and CMV-seronegative. This chain links TRBV7-9 with TRBJ2-1; a weak D match, TRBD2 (5 bases). The CDR3 DNA is TGTGCCAGCAGCTTAACCGAGGCGGGCTACAATGAGCAGTTCTTC. This codes for CASSLTEAGYNEQFF.